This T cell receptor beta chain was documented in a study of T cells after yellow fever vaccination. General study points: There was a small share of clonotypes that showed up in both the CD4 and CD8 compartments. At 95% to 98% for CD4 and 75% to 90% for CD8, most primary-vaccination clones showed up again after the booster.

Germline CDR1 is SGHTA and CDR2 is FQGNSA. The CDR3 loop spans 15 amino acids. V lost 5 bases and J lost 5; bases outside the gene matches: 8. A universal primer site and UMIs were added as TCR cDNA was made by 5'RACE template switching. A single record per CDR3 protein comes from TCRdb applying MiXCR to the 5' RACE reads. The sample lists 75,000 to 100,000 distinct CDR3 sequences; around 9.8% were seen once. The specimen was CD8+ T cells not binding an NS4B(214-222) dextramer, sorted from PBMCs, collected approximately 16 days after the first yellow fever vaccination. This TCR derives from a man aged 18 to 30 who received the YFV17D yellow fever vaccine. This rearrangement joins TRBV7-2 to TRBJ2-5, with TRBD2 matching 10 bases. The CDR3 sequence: CASSVSGGAYETQYF. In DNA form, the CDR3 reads TGTGCCAGCAGCGTAAGCGGGGGGGCTTATGAGACCCAGTACTTC.